The rows below give T cell receptor beta chains drawn from one sample of a study of CD8 T cells in ankylosing spondylitis. TCRdb re-called the 5' RACE reads with MiXCR, one entry per CDR3 protein. This sample carries around 890,000 distinct CDR3 sequences, about 11% of them seen once, and the ten largest clones take 0.51%. The specimen sequenced was blood, either unsorted or a sorted T cell fraction (not recorded which). The receptor set was obtained from a male donor with ankylosing spondylitis. Each CDR3 is given without its conserved first and last residue. Fields, in order: J gene, D gene, V gene, CDR3 protein. D genes are given only for firm matches.

>TRBJ2-3|.|TRBV7-9
ASSFPTRPDTQY
>TRBJ1-1|.|TRBV9
ASSPDPTRGTEAF
>TRBJ1-6|TRBD1|TRBV12-3/TRBV12-4
ASSPQGARSPLH
>TRBJ1-1|.|TRBV6-4
ASTGYTNTEAF
>TRBJ2-7|.|TRBV4-2
ASSQEASDEQY
>TRBJ2-5|.|TRBV4-1
ASSQDYGGLQTQY
>TRBJ1-3|.|TRBV6-1
ASRSTAGPSSGNTIY
>TRBJ1-1|.|TRBV7-2
ASSPPPGLKNTEAF
>TRBJ2-1|.|TRBV7-3
ASSLTGGQMNEQF
>TRBJ2-5|.|TRBV29-1
SVGPRQETQY
>TRBJ2-6|.|TRBV21-1
ASSKEESRPGANVLT
>TRBJ1-2|.|TRBV7-2
ASSLAARSLGHGYT
>TRBJ1-4|.|TRBV18
ASSPSALNEKLF
>TRBJ1-2|.|TRBV10-3
AISPIRDLAGYT
>TRBJ2-2|.|TRBV20-1
SARGTSSTGELF
>TRBJ1-4|TRBD1|TRBV6-2/TRBV6-3
ASSLRTGTRTNEKLF
>TRBJ2-7|.|TRBV7-2
ASSPRPRDEQY
>TRBJ1-2|TRBD1|TRBV20-1
SAKTPGTGEDGYT
>TRBJ2-7|TRBD1|TRBV6-1
ASKSTGQGTYEQY
>TRBJ1-6|.|TRBV4-2
ASSQETANNSPLH
>TRBJ2-3|TRBD2|TRBV6-2/TRBV6-3
ASSYARLADWADTQY
>TRBJ1-2|.|TRBV5-1
ASSWGRGRLSYGYT
>TRBJ2-2|.|TRBV12-3/TRBV12-4
ASSLYRRGGELF
>TRBJ2-3|TRBD2|TRBV4-3
ASSQVTSGGSDTQY
>TRBJ2-5|.|TRBV10-3
AISGGEQETQY
>TRBJ1-1|TRBD1|TRBV7-6
ASKGGSGGTEAF
>TRBJ2-1|TRBD2|TRBV7-6
ASSWGLAGSNYNEQF
>TRBJ2-1|.|TRBV7-9
ASQGGDASYNEQF
>TRBJ2-7|.|TRBV27
ASSLGSPRLYEQY